This T cell receptor (beta chain) was sequenced for a study of regulatory T cells in long-lasting Graves disease. As for time point: persistent/refractory GD, antithyroid drugs over 5 years with positive TRAb. The TCR library was made from RNA extracted from PBMCs. The CDR3 is 13 residues long. With 5 bases removed from V and 2 bases from J, the gap between germline ends came to 9 bases. Germline lookup yields CDR1 MNHEY and CDR2 SMNVEV (reference sequence). To note about this clonotype: Its antigen is as yet unknown.

Study findings and constraints: Comparison showed that persistent patients shared more public clonotypes (roughly 2,700) than new patients (nearly 1,000). Exclusively peripheral blood, rather than thyroid tissue, was studied. Favored usage of TRBV28, TRBJ1-2 and TRBJ2-5 was recorded in persistent disease.

Arm-PCR of CDR3 regions and iRepertoire HTBI primers were used to build TCR beta libraries. TCRdb redid the calling of the multiplex PCR reads with MiXCR, one entry per CDR3 protein. The sample carries more than 350,000 distinct CDR3 sequences, 21% recorded once. The sample was peripheral blood mononuclear cells (PBMCs), taken when the disease was refractory, from a patient treated with antithyroid drugs. V and J are TRBV27 and TRBJ2-5; D is undetermined. The TCR originated in a female donor with Graves disease. The CDR3 DNA reads as TGTGCCAGCAGTAACCGGGCTCAAGAGACCCAGTACTTC. This sequence encodes CASSNRAQETQYF.